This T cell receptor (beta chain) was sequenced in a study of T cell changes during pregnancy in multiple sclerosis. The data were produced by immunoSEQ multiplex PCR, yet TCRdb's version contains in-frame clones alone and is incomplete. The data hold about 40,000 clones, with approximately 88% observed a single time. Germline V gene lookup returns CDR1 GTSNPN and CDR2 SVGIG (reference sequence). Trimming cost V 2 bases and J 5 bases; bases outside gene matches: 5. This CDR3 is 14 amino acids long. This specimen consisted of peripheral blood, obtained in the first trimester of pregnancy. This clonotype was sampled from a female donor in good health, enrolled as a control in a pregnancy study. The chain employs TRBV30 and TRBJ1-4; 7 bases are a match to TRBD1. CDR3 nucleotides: TGTGCCTGGAGTCATGACAGGGAGAATGAAAAACTGTTTTTT. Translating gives CAWSHDRENEKLFF.